Below are 14 T cell receptor beta chains sequenced from a single sample in a study of T cell repertoires in cytomegalovirus infection. TCRdb redid the calling of the reads with MiXCR, one entry per CDR3 protein. Of 150,000 to 200,000 distinct CDR3 sequences in the sample, 7.5% to 10% were seen once. Sequencing was done on a sample of PBMCs. Every receptor here comes from a human donor in good health (CMV status not recorded). Some clones in this sample may be carry-over from other donors' samples.

Only a few counts were recorded for this clonotype. One end of the junction is discordant with germline, which a read error may explain. V gene TRBV28 combines with J gene TRBJ2-2; D remains unclear. This CDR3 has 14 residues. Per the germline V gene, CDR1 is MDHEN and CDR2 is SYDVKM. In nucleotides, the CDR3 is TGTGCCAGCGGTTTGGGTCCAAACACCGGGGAGCTGTTTTTT. It encodes CASGLGPNTGELFF. Based on the CDR3 plus reference TRBV28 and TRBJ2-2, the full variable domain is DVKVTQSSRYLVKRTGEKVFLECVQDMDHENMFWYRQDPGLGLRLIYFSYDVKMKEKGDIPEGYSVSREKKERFSLILESASTNQTSMYLCASGLGPNTGELFFGEGSRLTVL.

This clonotype was observed many times. V is TRBV7-9 and J is TRBJ1-2; D unclear. The CDR3 is made up of 13 amino acids. The germline V gene encodes CDR1 SEHNR and CDR2 FQNEAQ (reference sequence). The V gene lost 2 bases and the J gene lost 5 bases, with 9 bases spanning the gap. CDR3 coding DNA: TGTGCCAGCAGCTTACAGGCCGAGTATGGCTACACCTTC. It is translated as CASSLQAEYGYTF.

This clonotype has just a few counts. The rearrangement links TRBV4-3 to TRBJ1-1, with D hard to call. The V gene's germline CDR1 is LGHNA and CDR2 YSLEER. The CDR3 is made up of 12 amino acids. V was pared by 4 bases and J by 8 bases, with 11 bases between. The DNA for the CDR3 is TGCGCCAGCAGCCGAGTGGGAATGGAAGCTTTCTTT. It specifies CASSRVGMEAFF.

This clonotype has just one count. The chain links TRBV20-1 to TRBJ2-3, with D uncertain. Germline V gene data show CDR1 as DFQATT and CDR2 as SNEGSKA (reference sequence). This CDR3 comprises 11 residues. With 2 bases removed from V and 2 bases from J, the gap between germline ends came to 2 bases. The CDR3 protein is CSARLTDTQYF. Here the CDR3 DNA reads TGCAGTGCTAGACTCACAGATACGCAGTATTTT.

This clonotype has a handful of counts. The chain combines TRBV23-1 with TRBJ1-5, with D perhaps TRBD1 (5 bases). TRBV23-1 is filed as an ORF, its function uncertain. V lost 2 bases and J 4 bases, leaving 9 bases between the germline ends. The CDR3 is 14 residues long. The CDR3, as DNA: TGCGCCAGCAGTCAAACAGGATTTAATCAGCCCCAGCATTTT. It encodes CASSQTGFNQPQHF.

This clonotype was recorded at least ten times. The chain links TRBV7-2 to TRBJ1-2, with 12 bases matching TRBD1. This CDR3 is built from 14 residues. The germline V gene has CDR1 SGHTA and CDR2 FQGNSA. The trim removed 6 bases at V and 8 bases at J, leaving 7 bases unmatched. This CDR3 is CASRPGTGGWGYTF. The CDR3 nucleotides read TGTGCCAGCAGACCTGGGACAGGGGGCTGGGGCTACACCTTC. Based on the CDR3 plus reference TRBV7-2 and TRBJ1-2, the full variable domain is GAGVSQSPSNKVTEKGKDVELRCDPISGHTALYWYRQSLGQGLEFLIYFQGNSAPDKSGLPSDRFSAERTGGSVSTLTIQRTQQEDSAVYLCASRPGTGGWGYTFGSGTRLTVV.

The chain links TRBV6-6 to TRBJ1-3; D is ambiguous. The ends were cut back, 6 bases at V and 4 bases at J, with 13 bases in the middle. Germline values: CDR1 MNHNY, CDR2 SVGAGI (reference sequence). The CDR3 has 14 residues. The CDR3 sequence is CASSPQGPGNTIYF. The CDR3, as DNA: TGTGCCAGCAGCCCCCAAGGACCCGGAAACACCATATATTTT.

The rearrangement joins TRBV25-1 to TRBJ2-7, with 9 bases matching TRBD1. CDR1 and CDR2 from the germline V gene are MGHDK and SYGVNS. The CDR3 runs 14 residues. V lost 5 bases and J lost 6; bases outside the gene matches: 8. The CDR3 region has the DNA TGTGCCAGCAGTTGGGACAGGGATTCGAGCGAGCAGTACTTC. Translating gives CASSWDRDSSEQYF.

This clonotype was seen a few times. The junction and the germline gene differ at one end; a read error may be behind it. The gene calls are TRBV13 and TRBJ2-5, with a weak D call TRBD2 (5 bases). CDR1 is PRHDT, CDR2 FYEKMQ, per germline (reference sequence). The CDR3 has 16 amino acids. CDR3: CASSSSPGTLWETQYF. DNA of the CDR3: TGCGCCAGCAGCTCAAGTCCGGGAACTTTGTGGGAGACCCAGTACTTC.

The chain combines TRBV7-9 with TRBJ1-5; D remains ambiguous. CDR3 length: 17 residues. Trimming took 1 base from V and 5 from J, leaving 18 bases between them. Per the germline V gene, CDR1 is SEHNR and CDR2 is FQNEAQ (reference sequence). The CDR3 protein is CASSLGVDSEFDQPQHF. CDR3 in DNA: TGTGCCAGCAGCTTAGGAGTGGACTCGGAATTCGATCAGCCCCAGCATTTT. The variable domain in full, with the rest retrieved from reference TRBV7-9 and TRBJ1-5, is DTGVSQNPRHKITKRGQNVTFRCDPISEHNRLYWYRQTLGQGPEFLTYFQNEAQLEKSRLLSDRFSAERPKGSFSTLEIQRTEQGDSAMYLCASSLGVDSEFDQPQHFGDGTRLSIL.

The CDR3 reads CASSPDWDRSGNTIYF. As DNA, the CDR3 is TGTGCCAGCAGCCCGGACTGGGACCGTTCTGGAAACACCATATATTTT. The rearrangement uses TRBV5-5 and TRBJ1-3; TRBD1 might be the D (5 bases). V was trimmed by 4 bases and J by 1 base, leaving 15 bases between them. CDR1 is SGHKS and CDR2 is YYEKEE in the germline V gene (reference sequence). The CDR3 extends over 16 amino acids.

This clonotype is medium-sized in the sample. The J gene is TRBJ1-1, the V gene TRBV7-2; D gene unclear. The CDR3 spans 11 residues. The V gene lost 5 bases and the J gene lost 1 base, with 2 bases spanning the gap. Germline values: CDR1 SGHTA, CDR2 FQGNSA. The CDR3 DNA sequence: TGTGCCAGCAGCGAGAACACTGAAGCTTTCTTT. This codes for CASSENTEAFF.

This clonotype was detected many times. This chain links TRBV7-2 with TRBJ1-2, with 7 bases that match TRBD1. J gave up 4 bases and V 7 bases, and 6 bases lay outside the gene matches. This CDR3 is 13 amino acids long. Germline-derived CDR1 and CDR2 are SGHTA and FQGNSA. DNA of the CDR3: TGTGCCAGCACCAGGGACAGCTTCTATGGCTACACCTTC. Protein sequence: CASTRDSFYGYTF.

The DNA of the CDR3 is TGTGCCAGCAGCGCGCGGGGGGGAGACACTGAAGCTTTCTTT. As protein: CASSARGGDTEAFF. The rearrangement links TRBV7-3 to TRBJ1-1, with D tentatively TRBD1 (5 bases). This CDR3 contains 14 residues. V gave up 5 bases and J gave up 3 bases, with 13 bases separating them. Looked up from germline, CDR1 is SGHTA and CDR2 is FQGTGA.